The rows below give T cell receptor beta chains drawn from one sample of a study of blood T cell repertoires in COVID-19. This table comes from immunoSEQ multiplex PCR, and its TCRdb copy is limited to in-frame clones, with some not included. The table records 300,000 to 350,000 clones, about 87% of them present only once. Sequenced material: PBMCs or T cells enriched from blood (not recorded which). The receptor set was obtained from a man aged 30 to 39 who had recovered from COVID-19. Both conserved end residues are part of each CDR3. A D gene is named only where the DNA matches it firmly. The size field is filled for only some rows; it gives once, few, many or a size class.

V gene	D gene	clone size	J gene	CDR3 DNA	CDR3 protein
TRBV5-8	TRBD1	NA	TRBJ2-7	TGTGCCAGCAGCTTCGACAGGGTTAACTACGAGCAGTACTTC	CASSFDRVNYEQYF
TRBV18	TRBD1	NA	TRBJ2-1	TGTGCCAGCTCACCACCGGCCGGGACAGGTCTCAATGAGCAGTTCTTC	CASSPPAGTGLNEQFF
TRBV6-5	TRBD1	NA	TRBJ1-6	TGTGCCAGCAGTCCAACAGGGGAATCACCCCTCCACTTT	CASSPTGESPLHF
TRBV5-1	TRBD1	NA	TRBJ1-1	TGCGCCAGCAGCTCAGACGACAGGGTTGGCACTGAAGCTTTCTTT	CASSSDDRVGTEAFF
TRBV10-3	NA	once	TRBJ1-1	TGTGCCATCAGTGATATTGACAGCACTGAAGCTTTCTTT	CAISDIDSTEAFF
TRBV11-2	NA	once	TRBJ1-4	TGTGCCAGCAGCTTACACAGTCTTAATGAAAAACTGTTTTTT	CASSLHSLNEKLFF
TRBV18	NA	NA	TRBJ2-1	TGTGCCAGCTCACCAGCGAACAGGGATATTCTAAATGAGCAGTTCTTC	CASSPANRDILNEQFF
TRBV28	TRBD1	NA	TRBJ1-5	TGTGCCAGCAGCTTTTCGGGCAGGGCAGGGGGCCAGCCCCAGCATTTT	CASSFSGRAGGQPQHF
TRBV19	TRBD1	NA	TRBJ2-5	TGTGCCAGTGGCCCGGGACAGGGGGGGAAGACCCAGTACTTC	CASGPGQGGKTQYF
TRBV9	NA	NA	TRBJ2-7	TGTGCCAGCAGCGGACAGGCATATTCCTACGAGCAGTACTTC	CASSGQAYSYEQYF
TRBV7-6	NA	NA	TRBJ1-3	TGTGCCAGCAGCTTAGGGACAGCGACCTCTGGAAACACCATATATTTT	CASSLGTATSGNTIYF
TRBV10-1	NA	few	TRBJ1-1	TGCGCCAGCATGAGGGGGATGAACACTGAAGCTTTCTTT	CASMRGMNTEAFF
TRBV2	TRBD2	NA	TRBJ2-1	TGTGCCAGCAGTGCCGAGCGGGGGGAGAAACAGTTCTTC	CASSAERGEKQFF
TRBV5-6	NA	NA	TRBJ1-1	TGTGCCAGCAGCTCGGCAGGGTTGAAAGCTTTCTTT	CASSSAGLKAFF
TRBV30	TRBD1	few	TRBJ1-5	TGTGCCTGGAGCGGGACAGGGGGCAGGAATCAGCCCCAGCATTTT	CAWSGTGGRNQPQHF
TRBV14	NA	NA	TRBJ2-7	TGTGCCAGCAGCCAGGGCATTACGGCCTACGAGCAGTACTTC	CASSQGITAYEQYF
TRBV7-2	TRBD1	NA	TRBJ1-2	TGTGCCAGCAGCTTAGTGGGGGCCGGGACAGGGGAGGGCTACACCTTC	CASSLVGAGTGEGYTF
TRBV29-1	NA	NA	TRBJ2-3	TGCAGCGTTGAGGGGGCGAGGACAGATACGCAGTATTTT	CSVEGARTDTQYF
TRBV5-1	TRBD1	NA	TRBJ2-2	TGCGCCAGCGACCTATCAGGGGGAACCGGGGAGCTGTTTTTT	CASDLSGGTGELFF
TRBV29-1	NA	NA	TRBJ1-2	TGCAGCGTTGAAAGGGTCTATGGGAGTGTGGATGGCTACACCTTC	CSVERVYGSVDGYTF
TRBV15	NA	NA	TRBJ2-7	TGTGCCACCAGCAGAGATATGTATTCTCCGAGCGACTACGAGCAGTACTTC	CATSRDMYSPSDYEQYF
TRBV19	NA	NA	TRBJ1-1	TGTGCCAGTAGTATAGATACGGGACACCTGAACACTGAAGCTTTCTTT	CASSIDTGHLNTEAFF
TRBV6-5	NA	NA	TRBJ1-1	TGTGCCAGCAGTTACCGGGGGGGGAACACTGAAGCTTTCTTT	CASSYRGGNTEAFF
TRBV24-1	NA	NA	TRBJ1-2	TGTGCCACCAGCCCCACAGGGTTTTATGGCTACACCTTC	CATSPTGFYGYTF
TRBV6-1	NA	NA	TRBJ1-6	TGTGCCAGCAGTGAAGAGGGGGTCGGGCCCCTCCACTTT	CASSEEGVGPLHF
TRBV10-3	NA	NA	TRBJ2-2	TGTGCCATCAGGGGCGGGACGAACACCGGGGAGCTGTTTTTT	CAIRGGTNTGELFF
TRBV15	TRBD2	NA	TRBJ2-3	TGTGCCACCAGCAGAGCTAGCGGGGGTTCAGATACGCAGTATTTT	CATSRASGGSDTQYF
TRBV13	TRBD1	NA	TRBJ2-5	TGTGCCAGCAGCCTGGGGACAGGGGTACGCCAAGAGACCCAGTACTTC	CASSLGTGVRQETQYF
TRBV5-6	NA	NA	TRBJ1-2	TGTGCCAGCAGCACAACCTCGGGGGGGTATGGCTACACCTTC	CASSTTSGGYGYTF
TRBV6-5	NA	NA	TRBJ1-4	TGTGCCAGCAGTTACTCTGGGGGCCGGAATGAAAAACTGTTTTTT	CASSYSGGRNEKLFF
TRBV3-1/TRBV3-2	NA	NA	TRBJ1-4	TGTGCCAGCAGCCAAACCCAGGTTGCAACTAATGAAAAACTGTTTTTT	CASSQTQVATNEKLFF
TRBV18	NA	NA	TRBJ1-1	TGTGCCAGCTCACCGGGACTGAGAAACACTGAAGCTTTCTTT	CASSPGLRNTEAFF
TRBV3-1/TRBV3-2	NA	NA	TRBJ2-7	TGTGCCAGCAGCCAAGACCAAGGCGTCGGGGGCTACGAGCAGTACTTC	CASSQDQGVGGYEQYF
TRBV5-6	NA	NA	TRBJ1-1	TGTGCCAGCAGCTTGTTCCGGGGTGGTACTGAAGCTTTCTTT	CASSLFRGGTEAFF
TRBV9	NA	NA	TRBJ1-1	TGTGCCAGCAGCGCCCCGCCCGCGGACACTGAAGCTTTCTTT	CASSAPPADTEAFF
TRBV4-1	TRBD1	NA	TRBJ1-6	TGCGCCAGCAGTAGAGGAGCCGGGACAGGGCGCAATTCACCCCTCCACTTT	CASSRGAGTGRNSPLHF
TRBV30	NA	NA	TRBJ1-1	TGTGCCTGGAGAGCGGGGGCTAGCACTGAAGCTTTCTTT	CAWRAGASTEAFF
TRBV3-1/TRBV3-2	TRBD2	NA	TRBJ2-1	TGTGCCAGCAGCCAGGGACTAGCGGGGGGCCCCATAAACAATGAGCAGTTCTTC	CASSQGLAGGPINNEQFF
TRBV19	TRBD1	NA	TRBJ1-5	TGTGCCAGTAGACCGACAGGGAATCGTCAGCCCCAGCATTTT	CASRPTGNRQPQHF
TRBV7-9	NA	NA	TRBJ1-5	TGTGCCAGCAGCTTAGGGGAAGGGGCCAATCAGCCCCAGCATTTT	CASSLGEGANQPQHF
TRBV5-1	NA	once	TRBJ2-3	TGCGCCAGCAGCTTGGCGGGGAGTGTTGGCACAGATACGCAGTATTTT	CASSLAGSVGTDTQYF
TRBV19	TRBD2	NA	TRBJ2-2	TGTGCCAGTAGTTCAAGCGGGGGGATGAACACCGGGGAGCTGTTTTTT	CASSSSGGMNTGELFF
TRBV27	TRBD1	NA	TRBJ2-7	TGTGCCAGCAGTTTCATCGGACAGGGGGCTTACGAGCAGTACTTC	CASSFIGQGAYEQYF
TRBV12-5	TRBD1	once	TRBJ1-1	TGTGCTAGTGGTGGACAGGTGAACACTGAAGCTTTCTTT	CASGGQVNTEAFF
TRBV7-9	NA	NA	TRBJ1-1	TGTGCCAGCAGCCTACTGGGGGGGCACGGGAACACTGAAGCTTTCTTT	CASSLLGGHGNTEAFF
TRBV7-2	NA	NA	TRBJ1-6	TGTGCCAGCAGCGTCAGGGGTCGCGATTCACCCCTCCACTTT	CASSVRGRDSPLHF
TRBV20-1	NA	NA	TRBJ1-2	TGCAGTGCTAGTATCCGCTATGGCTACACCTTC	CSASIRYGYTF
TRBV4-2	TRBD1	NA	TRBJ2-3	TGTGCCAGCAGCCAAGGGGGGACAGCGGGCACAGATACGCAGTATTTT	CASSQGGTAGTDTQYF
TRBV19	TRBD1	NA	TRBJ1-5	TGTGCCAGTAGCTCGGACAGGGAAGGCAATCAGCCCCAGCATTTT	CASSSDREGNQPQHF